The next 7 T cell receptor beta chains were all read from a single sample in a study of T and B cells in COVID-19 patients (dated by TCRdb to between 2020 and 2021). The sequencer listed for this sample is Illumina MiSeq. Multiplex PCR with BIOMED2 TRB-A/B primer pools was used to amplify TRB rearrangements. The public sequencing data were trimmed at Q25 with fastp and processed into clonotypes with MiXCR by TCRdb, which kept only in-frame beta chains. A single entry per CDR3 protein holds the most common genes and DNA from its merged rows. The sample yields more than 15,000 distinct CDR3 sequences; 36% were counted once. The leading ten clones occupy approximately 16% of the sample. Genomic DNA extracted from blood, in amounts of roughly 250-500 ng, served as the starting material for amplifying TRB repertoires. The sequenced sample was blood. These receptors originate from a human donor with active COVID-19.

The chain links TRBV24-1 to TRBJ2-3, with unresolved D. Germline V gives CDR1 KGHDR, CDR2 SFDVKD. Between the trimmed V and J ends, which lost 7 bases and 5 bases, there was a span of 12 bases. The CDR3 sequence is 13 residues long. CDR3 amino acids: CATRTGVEDTQYF. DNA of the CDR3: TGTGCCACCAGAACTGGGGTCGAAGATACGCAGTATTTT.

For the CDR3, the DNA is TGTGCCAGCAGCAAGAACAGGGTGGCCTACGAGCAGTACTTC. It is translated as CASSKNRVAYEQYF. The V call is TRBV12-3 or TRBV12-4, the J call TRBJ2-7; tentatively, D is TRBD1 (6 bases). This CDR3 comprises 14 residues. The V end lost 6 bases, the J end lost 2 bases, and 14 bases lay between the germline ends.

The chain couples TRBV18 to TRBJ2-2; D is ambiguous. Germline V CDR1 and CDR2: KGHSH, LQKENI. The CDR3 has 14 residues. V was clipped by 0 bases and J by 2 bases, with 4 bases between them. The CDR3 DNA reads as TGTGCCAGCTCACCACCGGAAAACACCGGGGAGCTGTTTTTT. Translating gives CASSPPENTGELFF.

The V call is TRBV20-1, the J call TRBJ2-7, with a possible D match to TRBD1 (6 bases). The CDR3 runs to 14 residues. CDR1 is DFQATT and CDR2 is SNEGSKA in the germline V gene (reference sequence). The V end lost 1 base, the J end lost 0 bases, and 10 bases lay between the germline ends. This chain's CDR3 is CSARATGISYEQYF. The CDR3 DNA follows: TGCAGTGCTAGAGCTACAGGGATCTCCTACGAGCAGTACTTC.

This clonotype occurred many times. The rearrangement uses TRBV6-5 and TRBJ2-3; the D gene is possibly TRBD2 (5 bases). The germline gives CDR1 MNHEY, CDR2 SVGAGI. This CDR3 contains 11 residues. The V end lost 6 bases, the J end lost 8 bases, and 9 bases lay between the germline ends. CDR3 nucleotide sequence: TGTGCCAGCAGGGGCGGGTCTACGCAGTATTTT. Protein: CASRGGSTQYF.

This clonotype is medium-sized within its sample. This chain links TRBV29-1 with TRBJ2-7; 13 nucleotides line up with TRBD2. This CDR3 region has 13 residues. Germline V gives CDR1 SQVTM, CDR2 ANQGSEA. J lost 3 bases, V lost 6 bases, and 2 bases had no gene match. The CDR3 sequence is CSVGTSGVYEQYF. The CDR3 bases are TGCAGCGTGGGGACTAGCGGGGTCTACGAGCAGTACTTC.

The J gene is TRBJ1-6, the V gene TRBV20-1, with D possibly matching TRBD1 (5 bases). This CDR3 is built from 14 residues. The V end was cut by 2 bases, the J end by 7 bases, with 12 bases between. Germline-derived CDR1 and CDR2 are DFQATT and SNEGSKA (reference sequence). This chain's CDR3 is CSARQMQGNSPLHF. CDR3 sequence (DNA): TGCAGTGCTAGACAGATGCAGGGCAATTCACCCCTCCACTTT.